Below, 24 T cell receptor beta chains from the same sample are listed, as sequenced in a study of beta chain features in type 1 diabetes. Expressed TCRB transcripts were sequenced because the isolated RNA had all been reverse transcribed beforehand. Data came from immunoSEQ multiplex PCR; TCRdb stores just in-frame clones and leaves some out. This table has over 300,000 clones, around 7.6% appearing once. The sample consisted of central memory CD4+ T cells from blood. The receptors shown here come from a woman between 18 and 30 years old in good health.

The chain couples TRBV19 to TRBJ2-7; 7 positions agree with TRBD1. There are 18 residues in the CDR3. With V trimmed by 1 base and J by 2 bases, 14 bases remained unmatched. Germline CDR1 LNHDA, CDR2 SQIVND (reference sequence). CDR3 sequence reads: CASSIAGIPTGSTYEQYF. As DNA, the CDR3 is TGTGCCAGTAGTATAGCAGGTATCCCGACAGGGTCTACCTACGAGCAGTACTTC.

This clone was recorded at least ten times. CDR3 coding DNA: TGTGCCAGCAGTTTATTGGCCAGGGGAGCCTACGAGCAGTACTTC. It codes for CASSLLARGAYEQYF. The chain combines TRBV28 with TRBJ2-7; tentative D call: TRBD1 (6 bases). Trimming cost V 1 base and J 2 bases, with 12 bases left between them. The CDR3 consists of 15 residues. CDR1 is MDHEN and CDR2 is SYDVKM in the germline V gene.

This clone has just a few counts. This chain connects TRBV7-9 to TRBJ2-2; TRBD2 agrees at 12 bases. J lost 6 bases, V lost 7 bases, and 3 bases had no gene match. The germline CDR1 and CDR2 sequences are SEHNR and FQNEAQ (reference sequence). This CDR3 contains 14 residues. In DNA, the CDR3 is TGTGCCAGCATCCTAGCGGGAGGGGCCGGGGAGCTGTTTTTT. This sequence encodes CASILAGGAGELFF.

This clone was picked up a small number of times. V is TRBV5-6 and J is TRBJ2-7; 8 bases line up with TRBD2. The germline V gene has CDR1 SGHDT and CDR2 YYEEEE. Trimming removed 1 base from V and 3 bases from J; junction bases left unmatched: 9. The CDR3 is 16 residues long. CDR3 protein: CASSLTPGTRVYEQYF. As DNA, the CDR3 is TGTGCCAGCAGCTTGACCCCCGGGACTAGAGTCTACGAGCAGTACTTC.

The genes are TRBV25-1 and TRBJ2-2; no clear D. Trimming removed 1 base from V and 6 bases from J, with 3 bases in between. Germline V gene lookup returns CDR1 MGHDK and CDR2 SYGVNS. The CDR3 has 12 residues. The CDR3 protein is CASSEWAGELFF. The CDR3 region has the DNA TGTGCCAGCAGTGAATGGGCCGGGGAGCTGTTTTTT. Supplemented by reference TRBV25-1 and TRBJ2-2, the full variable domain reads EADIYQTPRYLVIGTGKKITLECSQTMGHDKMYWYQQDPGMELHLIHYSYGVNSTEKGDLSSESTVSRIRTEHFPLTLESARPSHTSQYLCASSEWAGELFFGEGSRLTVL.

V and J are TRBV7-2 and TRBJ2-1; 13 bases are a match to TRBD2. With 4 bases clipped from V and 6 bases from J, the junction kept 9 bases outside the gene matches. This CDR3 spans 17 amino acids. The germline V gene has CDR1 SGHTA and CDR2 FQGNSA. The CDR3 bases are TGTGCCAGCAGCTCACTAAGGACTAGCGGGAGAACCAATGAGCAGTTCTTC. It specifies CASSSLRTSGRTNEQFF.

This clone has only a few counts. This sequence joins TRBV18 and TRBJ2-1, with a weak D call TRBD2 (5 bases). V lost 3 bases, J lost 8 bases, and 14 bases lay in between. Germline CDR1 and CDR2: KGHSH and LQKENI. This CDR3 comprises 14 residues. CDR3 in DNA: TGTGCCAGCTCACCCGGACTGATTAGTGATGAGCAGTTCTTC. It encodes CASSPGLISDEQFF.

This clone was observed at least ten times. The CDR3 is CASLRGRRETQYF. The CDR3 coding sequence is TGTGCCAGTTTAAGGGGGCGGAGGGAGACCCAGTACTTC. This chain uses TRBV7-2 with TRBJ2-5, with 7 bases fitting TRBD1. Germline CDR1 is SGHTA and CDR2 is FQGNSA. The trim removed 9 bases at V and 5 bases at J, leaving 9 bases unmatched. This CDR3 spans 13 amino acids.

J is TRBJ2-6 and V is TRBV6-1; 8 bases map to TRBD1. This CDR3 has 16 amino acids. Germline CDR1 MNHNS, CDR2 SASEGT. Trimming took 2 bases from V and 3 from J; bases not matched to a gene: 3. The CDR3 reads CASSEQGAGGANVLTF. The DNA of the CDR3 is TGTGCCAGCAGTGAACAGGGGGCAGGTGGGGCCAACGTCCTGACTTTC.

This chain links TRBV7-9 with TRBJ2-3; tentatively, D is TRBD1 (5 bases). CDR3 length: 14 residues. Per the germline V gene, CDR1 is SEHNR and CDR2 is FQNEAQ (reference sequence). The ends were cut back, 0 bases at V and 4 bases at J, with 8 bases in the middle. The CDR3 here is CASSLAQGADTQYF. CDR3 in DNA: TGTGCCAGCAGCTTAGCGCAGGGCGCAGATACGCAGTATTTT.

This clone was observed a few times. V is TRBV18 and J is TRBJ2-7; D possibly corresponds to TRBD1 (6 bases). The CDR3 spans 15 residues. V shed 2 bases and J shed 0 bases, with 11 bases lying between them. Germline V gene lookup returns CDR1 KGHSH and CDR2 LQKENI. The chain's CDR3 is CASSPRRTDSYEQYF. CDR3 sequence (DNA): TGTGCCAGCTCACCAAGGCGGACAGACTCCTACGAGCAGTACTTC.

This clone was recorded a few times. The chain is built from TRBV4-2 and TRBJ2-2; possibly TRBD1 for D (6 bases). CDR3 length equals 16 residues. Germline lookup yields CDR1 LGHNA and CDR2 YNFKEQ. Trimming removed 3 bases at V and 3 bases at J, with 14 bases between. The CDR3 DNA reads as TGTGCCAGCAGCCATGAGACGGCAGGGGACACCGGGGAGCTGTTTTTT. Its protein is CASSHETAGDTGELFF.

This clone showed up just a few times. The chain joins TRBV5-1 to TRBJ2-5; D could derive from TRBD1 or TRBD2 (5 bases each). The V end was cut by 0 bases, the J end by 9 bases, with 18 bases between. CDR3 length: 15 amino acids. Germline V CDR1 and CDR2: SGHRS, YFSETQ. The chain's CDR3 is CASSLVGDGIGAQYF. CDR3 sequence (DNA): TGCGCCAGCAGCTTGGTTGGGGACGGGATTGGAGCCCAGTACTTC.

This clone was seen a few times. The likely explanation is a read error, given a far larger clone one base away. V gene TRBV5-1 combines with J gene TRBJ1-2; D gene ambiguous. The V and J ends lost 0 bases and 7 bases respectively, with 10 bases between them. CDR1 and CDR2 from the germline V gene are SGHRS and YFSETQ. The CDR3 consists of 13 residues. The CDR3, as DNA: TGCGCCAGCAGCTTGGCCTCACGGGCTGGCTACACCTTC. Its protein product is CASSLASRAGYTF.

The V call is TRBV5-4, the J call TRBJ2-3; maybe TRBD2 (5 bases). CDR3 length: 12 amino acids. Germline V lookup: CDR1 SGHNT, CDR2 YYREEE (reference sequence). V was clipped by 5 bases and J by 5 bases, with 9 bases between them. The CDR3 is CASSRDLDTQYF. CDR3 DNA sequence: TGTGCCAGCAGTCGGGATTTAGATACGCAGTATTTT.

This chain uses TRBV4-1 with TRBJ2-6; D unresolved. Germline V gives CDR1 MGHRA, CDR2 YSYEKL. Trimming left V 0 bases short and J 0 bases short, with 18 bases between. This CDR3 has 20 amino acids. CDR3 region: CASSQEGYEEFLSGANVLTF. The CDR3 DNA sequence: TGCGCCAGCAGCCAAGAGGGGTATGAAGAGTTTCTCTCTGGGGCCAACGTCCTGACTTTC.

This clone appeared many times. V usage is TRBV7-2 and J usage is TRBJ2-3, with 7 bases fitting TRBD2. V lost 4 bases and J lost 2; bases outside the gene matches: 3. The length of the CDR3 is 14 residues. From germline, CDR1 is SGHTA and CDR2 FQGNSA. CDR3 loop: CASSWGGFTDTQYF. CDR3 DNA sequence: TGTGCCAGCAGCTGGGGGGGTTTCACAGATACGCAGTATTTT. The complete variable domain, with remaining parts taken from reference TRBV7-2 and TRBJ2-3, reads GAGVSQSPSNKVTEKGKDVELRCDPISGHTALYWYRQSLGQGLEFLIYFQGNSAPDKSGLPSDRFSAERTGGSVSTLTIQRTQQEDSAVYLCASSWGGFTDTQYFGPGTRLTVL.

CDR3 DNA sequence: TGCGCCAGCAGCCAAGGCGACCTCCGCTTGGGTGAGCAGTTCTTC. Translated, it gives CASSQGDLRLGEQFF. The rearrangement joins TRBV4-3 to TRBJ2-1, with no clear D. Per the germline V gene, CDR1 is LGHNA and CDR2 is YSLEER. Trimming removed 1 base at V and 9 bases at J, with 16 bases between. The CDR3 loop spans 15 amino acids.

The V and J genes are TRBV6-5 and TRBJ2-5; 9 positions agree with TRBD2. Unmatched junction bases numbered 8, after V lost 6 bases and J lost 3 bases. Germline V gene sequence: CDR1 MNHEY, CDR2 SVGAGI. This CDR3 has 15 residues. CDR3 DNA sequence: TGTGCCAGCAGACCCGGACTAGCGTTGAAAGAGACCCAGTACTTC. This gives the protein CASRPGLALKETQYF.

This clone appeared a few times. The V call is TRBV29-1, the J call TRBJ2-1; 9 bases map to TRBD2. This CDR3 has 17 residues. Germline CDR1 is SQVTM and CDR2 is ANQGSEA. V gave up 3 bases and J gave up 0 bases; unmatched junction bases: 9. In DNA, the CDR3 is TGCAGCGTTGATTCGGGGGCGGGAGGGTACTCCTACAATGAGCAGTTCTTC. This encodes CSVDSGAGGYSYNEQFF.

This clone was found a few times. The chain uses TRBV7-2 and TRBJ1-4; D unclear. The CDR3 is 14 residues long. Per germline, CDR1 SGHTA and CDR2 FQGNSA. Trimming took 2 bases from V and 6 from J, leaving 10 bases between them. The CDR3, as DNA: TGTGCCAGCAGCTTACTTCAGAGGGATGAAAAACTGTTTTTT. Its translation is CASSLLQRDEKLFF.

The chain couples TRBV5-1 to TRBJ2-5, with TRBD1 matching 10 bases. Germline CDR1 is SGHRS and CDR2 is YFSETQ. The CDR3 is 14 residues long. After removal of 0 bases from V and 6 bases from J, the junction contained 2 bases not matched to a gene. The CDR3 reads CASSLGDRGKTQYF. CDR3 nucleotide sequence: TGCGCCAGCAGCTTGGGGGACAGGGGCAAGACCCAGTACTTC.

The rearrangement links TRBV28 to TRBJ2-7; D uncertain. V was pared by 4 bases and J by 0 bases, with 10 bases between. CDR3 length equals 14 residues. CDR1 is MDHEN and CDR2 is SYDVKM in the germline V gene. The CDR3 protein is CASSSFSVSYEQYF. The CDR3 DNA is TGTGCCAGCAGTTCCTTCTCAGTCTCCTACGAGCAGTACTTC.

This clone was found a few times. The J gene is TRBJ1-2, the V gene TRBV6-6; the D gene is possibly TRBD1 (5 bases). Germline V gene sequence: CDR1 MNHNY, CDR2 SVGAGI (reference sequence). The V end was cut by 6 bases, the J end by 3 bases, with 17 bases between. CDR3 length: 15 amino acids. The DNA for the CDR3 is TGTGCCAGCAGAACCGGGACTCAACAATACTATGGCTACACCTTC. Encoded protein: CASRTGTQQYYGYTF.